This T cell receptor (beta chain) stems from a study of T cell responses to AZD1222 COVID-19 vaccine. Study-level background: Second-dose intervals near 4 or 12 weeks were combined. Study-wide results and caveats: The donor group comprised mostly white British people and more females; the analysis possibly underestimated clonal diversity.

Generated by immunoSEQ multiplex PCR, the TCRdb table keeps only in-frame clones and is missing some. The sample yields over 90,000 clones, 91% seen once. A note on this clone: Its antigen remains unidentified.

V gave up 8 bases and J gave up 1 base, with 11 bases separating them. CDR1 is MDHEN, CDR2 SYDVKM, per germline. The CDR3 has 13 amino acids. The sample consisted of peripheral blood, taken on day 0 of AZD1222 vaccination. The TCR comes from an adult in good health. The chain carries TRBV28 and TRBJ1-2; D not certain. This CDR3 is CASHGRSNYGYTF. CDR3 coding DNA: TGTGCCAGCCACGGACGGAGTAACTATGGCTACACCTTC.